These T cell receptor beta chains were read from a single sample in a study of T-cell memory formation after mild COVID-19. TCRdb fed the 5' RACE reads into MiXCR, producing one record per CDR3 protein. The repertoire has some 54,000 distinct CDR3 sequences, around a tenth of them found once; the top ten carry around 1.2%. Input material: PBMCs or a T cell subset sorted from them (not recorded which). The receptors were gathered from a man in his late teens or twenties who had mild COVID-19 (a few samples of this study predate the infection). Cell type and time point are not known. The CDR3 runs from the conserved cysteine through the conserved F or W. The order of the fields is J gene, D gene, clone size, V gene, CDR3 DNA, CDR3 protein. A D gene is named only where the DNA matches it firmly. Only some rows state a clone size, as once, few, many or a class for expanded clones.

j_gene: TRBJ2-4; d_gene: TRBD2; abundance: -; v_gene: TRBV28; CDR3nt: TGTGCCAGCAGCCACGCCGGGGGGGGAAAAAAAAACATTCAGTACTTC; CDR3aa: CASSHAGGGKKNIQYF
j_gene: TRBJ2-5; d_gene: -; abundance: -; v_gene: TRBV29-1; CDR3nt: TGCAGCGTTGTCCGGGAGACCCAGTACTTC; CDR3aa: CSVVRETQYF
j_gene: TRBJ1-2; d_gene: -; abundance: few; v_gene: TRBV7-2; CDR3nt: TGTGCCAGCAGCTTGTCGACCGATGGCTACACCTTC; CDR3aa: CASSLSTDGYTF
j_gene: TRBJ1-6; d_gene: TRBD1; abundance: -; v_gene: TRBV7-8; CDR3nt: TGTGCCAGCAGCTTAGCGCTAGGACAGGTCTCACCCCTCCACTTT; CDR3aa: CASSLALGQVSPLHF
j_gene: TRBJ1-4; d_gene: TRBD1; abundance: -; v_gene: TRBV12-3/TRBV12-4; CDR3nt: TGTGCCAGCAGTTTCTCGTTTCGGGGGACAGGGTACGAAAAACTGTTTTTT; CDR3aa: CASSFSFRGTGYEKLFF
j_gene: TRBJ2-1; d_gene: TRBD2; abundance: few; v_gene: TRBV11-2; CDR3nt: TGTGCCACCCAAAGCGGGGGGGCCTTCTACAATGAGCAGTTCTTC; CDR3aa: CATQSGGAFYNEQFF
j_gene: TRBJ2-7; d_gene: -; abundance: few; v_gene: TRBV12-3/TRBV12-4; CDR3nt: TGTGCCAGCAGTCCCCCGGGCCTCTACGAGCAGTACTTC; CDR3aa: CASSPPGLYEQYF
j_gene: TRBJ2-4; d_gene: -; abundance: few; v_gene: TRBV11-2; CDR3nt: TGTGCCAGCAGCTTAGAAGCCAAAAACATTCAGTACTTC; CDR3aa: CASSLEAKNIQYF
j_gene: TRBJ1-2; d_gene: TRBD1; abundance: few; v_gene: TRBV18; CDR3nt: TGTGCCAGCTCACCGGACAGGCTCTACGGCTACACCTTC; CDR3aa: CASSPDRLYGYTF
j_gene: TRBJ2-3; d_gene: -; abundance: -; v_gene: TRBV7-6; CDR3nt: TGTGCCAGCAGCCCCCTGGTAGGGTCCGATACGCAGTATTTT; CDR3aa: CASSPLVGSDTQYF
j_gene: TRBJ2-1; d_gene: -; abundance: many; v_gene: TRBV5-1; CDR3nt: TGCGCCAGCAGCCAACGGGGAAATGAGCAGTTCTTC; CDR3aa: CASSQRGNEQFF
j_gene: TRBJ2-6; d_gene: -; abundance: -; v_gene: TRBV7-9; CDR3nt: TGTGCCAGCAGCCGGGTCCACTCTGGGGCCAACGTCCTGACTTTC; CDR3aa: CASSRVHSGANVLTF
j_gene: TRBJ2-5; d_gene: TRBD2; abundance: few; v_gene: TRBV5-1; CDR3nt: TGCGCCAGCAGCCCTCACGGGGGGGGGCAAGAGACCCAGTACTTC; CDR3aa: CASSPHGGGQETQYF
j_gene: TRBJ1-3; d_gene: -; abundance: -; v_gene: TRBV6-5; CDR3nt: TGTGCCAGCAGAACAACGAGCCGGGACAGAAACACCATATATTTT; CDR3aa: CASRTTSRDRNTIYF
j_gene: TRBJ1-5; d_gene: TRBD1; abundance: few; v_gene: TRBV19; CDR3nt: TGTGCCAGTAGTGCCACAGGGGGCGGAGGCAATCAGCCCCAGCATTTT; CDR3aa: CASSATGGGGNQPQHF
j_gene: TRBJ2-1; d_gene: TRBD2; abundance: many; v_gene: TRBV5-6; CDR3nt: TGTGCCAGCAGGTACGGACTAGATACCTACAATGAGCAGTTCTTC; CDR3aa: CASRYGLDTYNEQFF
j_gene: TRBJ2-3; d_gene: -; abundance: few; v_gene: TRBV12-3/TRBV12-4; CDR3nt: TGTGCCAGCAGTTTAGCAGGGGCGATCACAGATACGCAGTATTTT; CDR3aa: CASSLAGAITDTQYF
j_gene: TRBJ2-5; d_gene: -; abundance: many; v_gene: TRBV7-2; CDR3nt: TGTGCCAGCAGCCTCTACCAAGAGACCCAGTACTTC; CDR3aa: CASSLYQETQYF
j_gene: TRBJ2-5; d_gene: -; abundance: medium-sized; v_gene: TRBV5-1; CDR3nt: TGCGCCAGCAGCTTTGGGACCGCTCAAGAGACCCAGTACTTC; CDR3aa: CASSFGTAQETQYF
j_gene: TRBJ2-7; d_gene: -; abundance: few; v_gene: TRBV20-1; CDR3nt: TGCAGTGCTAGTACACTAGCTGGCCACGAGCAGTACTTC; CDR3aa: CSASTLAGHEQYF
j_gene: TRBJ1-2; d_gene: TRBD1; abundance: -; v_gene: TRBV18; CDR3nt: TGTGCCAGCTCACCACAGGAGCCGGGACAGGGGGCCTATGGCTACACCTTC; CDR3aa: CASSPQEPGQGAYGYTF
j_gene: TRBJ2-3; d_gene: -; abundance: few; v_gene: TRBV29-1; CDR3nt: TGCAGCGTTGCCACGTCCACAGATACGCAGTATTTT; CDR3aa: CSVATSTDTQYF